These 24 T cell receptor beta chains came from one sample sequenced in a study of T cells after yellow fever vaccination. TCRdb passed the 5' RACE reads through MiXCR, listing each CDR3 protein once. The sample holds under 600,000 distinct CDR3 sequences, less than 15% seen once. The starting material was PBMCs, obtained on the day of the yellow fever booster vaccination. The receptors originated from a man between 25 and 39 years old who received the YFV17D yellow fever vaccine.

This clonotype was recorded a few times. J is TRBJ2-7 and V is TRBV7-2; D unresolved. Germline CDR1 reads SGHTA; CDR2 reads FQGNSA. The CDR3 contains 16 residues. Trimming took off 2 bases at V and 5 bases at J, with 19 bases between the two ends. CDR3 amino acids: CASSLSRLGRWDEQYF. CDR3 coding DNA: TGTGCCAGCAGCTTATCCCGGCTTGGGCGTTGGGACGAGCAGTACTTC. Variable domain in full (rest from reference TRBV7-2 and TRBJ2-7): GAGVSQSPSNKVTEKGKDVELRCDPISGHTALYWYRQSLGQGLEFLIYFQGNSAPDKSGLPSDRFSAERTGGSVSTLTIQRTQQEDSAVYLCASSLSRLGRWDEQYFGPGTRLTVT.

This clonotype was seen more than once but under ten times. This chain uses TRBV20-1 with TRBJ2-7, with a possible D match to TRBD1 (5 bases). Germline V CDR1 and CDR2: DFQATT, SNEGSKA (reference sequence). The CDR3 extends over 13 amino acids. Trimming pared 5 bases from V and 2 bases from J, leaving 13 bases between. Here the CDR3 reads CSAPTENAYEQYF. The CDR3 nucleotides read TGCAGTGCTCCGACAGAAAACGCCTACGAGCAGTACTTC.

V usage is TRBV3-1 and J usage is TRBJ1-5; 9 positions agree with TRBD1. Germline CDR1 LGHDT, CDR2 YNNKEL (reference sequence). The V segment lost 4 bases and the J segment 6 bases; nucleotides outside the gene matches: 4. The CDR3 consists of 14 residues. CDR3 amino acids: CASSPGTGSQPQHF. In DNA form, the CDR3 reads TGTGCCAGCAGCCCCGGGACAGGGAGTCAGCCCCAGCATTTT.

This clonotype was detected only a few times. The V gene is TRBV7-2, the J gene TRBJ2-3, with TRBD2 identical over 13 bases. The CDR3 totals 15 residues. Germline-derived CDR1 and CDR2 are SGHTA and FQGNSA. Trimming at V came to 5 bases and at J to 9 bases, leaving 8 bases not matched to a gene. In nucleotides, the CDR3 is TGTGCCAGCAGCCTAGGCGGGACTAGCGGGACAACGCAGTATTTT. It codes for CASSLGGTSGTTQYF.

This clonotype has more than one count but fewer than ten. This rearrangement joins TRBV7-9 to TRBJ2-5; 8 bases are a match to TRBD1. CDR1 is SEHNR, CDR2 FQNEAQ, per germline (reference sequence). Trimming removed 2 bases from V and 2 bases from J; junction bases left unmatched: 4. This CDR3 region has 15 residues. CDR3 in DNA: TGTGCCAGCAGCTTATACAGGGGGTATCAAGAGACCCAGTACTTC. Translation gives CASSLYRGYQETQYF.

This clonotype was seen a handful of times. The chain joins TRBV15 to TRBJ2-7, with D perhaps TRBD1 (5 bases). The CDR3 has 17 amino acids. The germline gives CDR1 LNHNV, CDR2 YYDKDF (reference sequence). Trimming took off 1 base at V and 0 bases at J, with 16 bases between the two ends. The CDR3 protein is CATSRAWGVRSSYEQYF. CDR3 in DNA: TGTGCCACCAGCAGAGCTTGGGGCGTCAGGAGCTCCTACGAGCAGTACTTC.

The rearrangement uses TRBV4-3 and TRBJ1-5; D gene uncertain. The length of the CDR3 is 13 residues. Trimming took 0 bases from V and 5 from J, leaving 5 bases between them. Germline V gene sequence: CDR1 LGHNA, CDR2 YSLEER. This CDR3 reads CASSQDQHQPQHF. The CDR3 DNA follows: TGCGCCAGCAGCCAAGATCAGCATCAGCCCCAGCATTTT.

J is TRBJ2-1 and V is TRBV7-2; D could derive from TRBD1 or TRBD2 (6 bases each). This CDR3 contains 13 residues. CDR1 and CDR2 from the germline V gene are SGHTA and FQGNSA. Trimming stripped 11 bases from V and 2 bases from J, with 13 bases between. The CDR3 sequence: CAGGQEPYNEQFF. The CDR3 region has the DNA TGTGCCGGGGGGCAGGAGCCCTACAATGAGCAGTTCTTC.

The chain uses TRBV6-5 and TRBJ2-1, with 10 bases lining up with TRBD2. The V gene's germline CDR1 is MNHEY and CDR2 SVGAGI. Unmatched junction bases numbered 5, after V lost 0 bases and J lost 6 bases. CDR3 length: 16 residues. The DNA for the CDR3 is TGTGCCAGCAGTTACTCCGCTAGCGGGAGACCCAATGAGCAGTTCTTC. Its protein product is CASSYSASGRPNEQFF.

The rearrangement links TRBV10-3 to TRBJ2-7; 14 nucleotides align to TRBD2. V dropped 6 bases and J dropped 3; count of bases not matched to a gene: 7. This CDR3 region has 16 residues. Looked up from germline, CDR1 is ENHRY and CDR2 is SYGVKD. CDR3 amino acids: CAIRAGTSGRFYEQYF. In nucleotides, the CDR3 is TGTGCCATCAGAGCCGGGACTAGCGGGAGATTCTACGAGCAGTACTTC.

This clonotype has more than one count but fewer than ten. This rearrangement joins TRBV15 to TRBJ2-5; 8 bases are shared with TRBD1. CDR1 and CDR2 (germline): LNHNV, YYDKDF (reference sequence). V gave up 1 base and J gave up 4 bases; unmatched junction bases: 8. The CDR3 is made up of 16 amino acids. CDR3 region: CATSRAQGANRETQYF. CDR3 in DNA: TGTGCCACCAGCAGAGCTCAGGGGGCGAACCGAGAGACCCAGTACTTC.

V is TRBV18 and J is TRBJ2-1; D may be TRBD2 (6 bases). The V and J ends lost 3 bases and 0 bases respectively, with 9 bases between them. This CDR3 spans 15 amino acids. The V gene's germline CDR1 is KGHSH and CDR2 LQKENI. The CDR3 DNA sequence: TGTGCCAGCTCACCCCAAGCGGGCTCCTACAATGAGCAGTTCTTC. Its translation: CASSPQAGSYNEQFF.

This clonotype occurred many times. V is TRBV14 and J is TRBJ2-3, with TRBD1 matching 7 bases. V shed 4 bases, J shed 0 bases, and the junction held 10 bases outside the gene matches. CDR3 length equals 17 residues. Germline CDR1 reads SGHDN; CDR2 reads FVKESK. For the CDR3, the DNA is TGTGCCAGCAGCCGCCGGACAGGCGACTCTAGCACAGATACGCAGTATTTT. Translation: CASSRRTGDSSTDTQYF.

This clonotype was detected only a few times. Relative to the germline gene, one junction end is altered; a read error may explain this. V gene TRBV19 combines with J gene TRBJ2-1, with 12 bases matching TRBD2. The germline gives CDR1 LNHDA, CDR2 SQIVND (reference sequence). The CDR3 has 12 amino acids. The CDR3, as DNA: TGTGCCAGTAGTACCGGGACTAGCGGGTGGGTCTTC. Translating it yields CASSTGTSGWVF. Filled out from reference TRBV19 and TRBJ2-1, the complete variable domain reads DGGITQSPKYLFRKEGQNVTLSCEQNLNHDAMYWYRQDPGQGLRLIYYSQIVNDFQKGDIAEGYSVSREKKESFPLTVTSAQKNPTAFYLCASSTGTSGWVFGPGTRLTVL.

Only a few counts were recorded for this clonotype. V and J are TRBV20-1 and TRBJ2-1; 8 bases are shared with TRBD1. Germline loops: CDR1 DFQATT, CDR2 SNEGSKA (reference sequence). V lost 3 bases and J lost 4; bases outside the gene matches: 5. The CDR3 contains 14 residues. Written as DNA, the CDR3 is TGCAGTGCTAGTGGGGACAGGAGTTACAATGAGCAGTTCTTC. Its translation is CSASGDRSYNEQFF.

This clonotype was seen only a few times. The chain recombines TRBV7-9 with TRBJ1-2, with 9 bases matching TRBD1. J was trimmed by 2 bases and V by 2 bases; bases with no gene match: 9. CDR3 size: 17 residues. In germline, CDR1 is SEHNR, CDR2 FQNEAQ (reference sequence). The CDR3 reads CASSLIGSGQGNYGYTF. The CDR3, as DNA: TGTGCCAGCAGCTTAATAGGATCGGGACAGGGCAACTATGGCTACACCTTC. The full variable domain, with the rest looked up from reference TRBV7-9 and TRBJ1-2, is DTGVSQNPRHKITKRGQNVTFRCDPISEHNRLYWYRQTLGQGPEFLTYFQNEAQLEKSRLLSDRFSAERPKGSFSTLEIQRTEQGDSAMYLCASSLIGSGQGNYGYTFGSGTRLTVV.

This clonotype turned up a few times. The CDR3 loop is CASSSPDLAGYSDEQFF. For the CDR3, the DNA is TGTGCCAGCAGCTCCCCCGACTTAGCGGGATATAGCGATGAGCAGTTCTTC. The chain couples TRBV7-2 to TRBJ2-1; 8 positions agree with TRBD2. Germline values: CDR1 SGHTA, CDR2 FQGNSA. The CDR3 consists of 17 residues. The V gene end was trimmed by 4 bases and the J gene end by 8 bases; junction bases not matched to a gene: 16. Full variable domain (missing parts from reference TRBV7-2 and TRBJ2-1): GAGVSQSPSNKVTEKGKDVELRCDPISGHTALYWYRQSLGQGLEFLIYFQGNSAPDKSGLPSDRFSAERTGGSVSTLTIQRTQQEDSAVYLCASSSPDLAGYSDEQFFGPGTRLTVL.

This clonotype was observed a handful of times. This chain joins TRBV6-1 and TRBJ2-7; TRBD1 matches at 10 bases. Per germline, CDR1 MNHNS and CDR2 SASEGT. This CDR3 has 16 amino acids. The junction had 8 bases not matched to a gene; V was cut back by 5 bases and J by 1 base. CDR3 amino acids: CASSRHRDRGSYEQYF. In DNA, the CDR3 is TGTGCCAGCAGTCGCCACCGGGACAGGGGTTCCTACGAGCAGTACTTC.

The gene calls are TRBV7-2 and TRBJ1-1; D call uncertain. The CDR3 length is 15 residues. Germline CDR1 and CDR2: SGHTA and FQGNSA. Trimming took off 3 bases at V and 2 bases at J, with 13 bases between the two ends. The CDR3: CASSFRRDINTEAFF. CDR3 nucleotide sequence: TGTGCCAGCAGCTTCCGAAGGGATATTAACACTGAAGCTTTCTTT.

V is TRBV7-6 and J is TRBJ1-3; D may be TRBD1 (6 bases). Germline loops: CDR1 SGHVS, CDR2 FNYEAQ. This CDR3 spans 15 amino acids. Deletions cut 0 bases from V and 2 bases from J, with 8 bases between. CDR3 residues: CASSLAGTTGNTIYF. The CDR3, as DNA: TGTGCCAGCAGCTTAGCGGGGACAACTGGAAACACCATATATTTT.

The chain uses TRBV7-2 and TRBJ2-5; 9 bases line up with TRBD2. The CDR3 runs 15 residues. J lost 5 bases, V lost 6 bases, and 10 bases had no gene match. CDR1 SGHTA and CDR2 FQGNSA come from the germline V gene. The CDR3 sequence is CASRLRLAAGETQYF. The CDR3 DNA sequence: TGTGCCAGCAGGCTCCGACTAGCGGCGGGGGAGACCCAGTACTTC.

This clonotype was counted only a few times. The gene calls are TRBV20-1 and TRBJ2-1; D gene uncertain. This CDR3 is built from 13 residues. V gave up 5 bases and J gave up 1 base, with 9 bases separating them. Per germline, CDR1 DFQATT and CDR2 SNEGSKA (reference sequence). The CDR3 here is CSAPRYSYNEQFF. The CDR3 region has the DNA TGCAGTGCTCCAAGGTATTCCTACAATGAGCAGTTCTTC.

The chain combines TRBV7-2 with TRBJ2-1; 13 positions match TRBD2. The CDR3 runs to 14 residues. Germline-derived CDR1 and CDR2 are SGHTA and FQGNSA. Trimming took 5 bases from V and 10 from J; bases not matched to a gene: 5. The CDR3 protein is CASSRTSGSIEQFF. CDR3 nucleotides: TGTGCCAGCAGCCGGACTAGCGGGAGTATAGAGCAGTTCTTC.

The CDR3 reads CASSQDRGEEGKNEQFF. In nucleotides, the CDR3 is TGTGCCAGCAGCCAAGATCGGGGGGAGGAGGGGAAAAATGAGCAGTTCTTC. The chain uses TRBV4-2 and TRBJ2-1; TRBD2 matches at 7 bases. The CDR3 contains 17 residues. Trimming removed 0 bases from V and 7 bases from J; junction bases left unmatched: 12. The germline V gene encodes CDR1 LGHNA and CDR2 YNFKEQ.